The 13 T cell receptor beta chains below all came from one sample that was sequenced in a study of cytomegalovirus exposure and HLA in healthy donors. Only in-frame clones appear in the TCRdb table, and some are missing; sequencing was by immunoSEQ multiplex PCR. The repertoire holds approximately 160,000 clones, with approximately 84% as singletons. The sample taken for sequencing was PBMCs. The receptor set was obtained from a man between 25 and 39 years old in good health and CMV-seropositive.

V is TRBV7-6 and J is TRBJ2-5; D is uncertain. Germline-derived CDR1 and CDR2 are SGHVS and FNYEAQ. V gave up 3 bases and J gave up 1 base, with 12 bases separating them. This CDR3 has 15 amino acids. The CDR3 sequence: CASSFIAASQETQYF. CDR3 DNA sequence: TGTGCCAGCAGCTTTATCGCCGCCAGCCAAGAGACCCAGTACTTC.

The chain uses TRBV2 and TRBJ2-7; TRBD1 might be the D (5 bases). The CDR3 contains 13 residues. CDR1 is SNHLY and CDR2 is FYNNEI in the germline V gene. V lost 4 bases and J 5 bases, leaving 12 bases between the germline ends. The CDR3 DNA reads TGTGCCAGCAGTGGAAGCCAGGGTAACGAGCAGTACTTC. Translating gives CASSGSQGNEQYF.

CDR3 protein: CASSSGLTGNTIYF. CDR3 coding DNA: TGTGCCAGCAGCTCGGGACTTACTGGAAACACCATATATTTT. The rearrangement joins TRBV5-4 to TRBJ1-3; tentative D call: TRBD1 (5 bases). This CDR3 has 14 amino acids. The germline V gene has CDR1 SGHNT and CDR2 YYREEE (reference sequence). V was shortened by 3 bases and J by 2 bases, with 9 bases between the two germline ends.

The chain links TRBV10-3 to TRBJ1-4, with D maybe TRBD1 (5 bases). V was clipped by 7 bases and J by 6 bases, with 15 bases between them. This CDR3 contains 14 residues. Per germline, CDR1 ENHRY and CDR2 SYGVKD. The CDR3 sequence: CAIMSGAGDEKLFF. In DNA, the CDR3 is TGTGCCATCATGTCAGGAGCGGGGGATGAAAAACTGTTTTTT.

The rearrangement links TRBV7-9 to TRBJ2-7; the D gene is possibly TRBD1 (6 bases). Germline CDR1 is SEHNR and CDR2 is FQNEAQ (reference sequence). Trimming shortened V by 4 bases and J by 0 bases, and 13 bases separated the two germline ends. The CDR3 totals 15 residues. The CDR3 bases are TGTGCCAGCAGCTCATCCGACAGGAGCTCCTACGAGCAGTACTTC. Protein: CASSSSDRSSYEQYF.

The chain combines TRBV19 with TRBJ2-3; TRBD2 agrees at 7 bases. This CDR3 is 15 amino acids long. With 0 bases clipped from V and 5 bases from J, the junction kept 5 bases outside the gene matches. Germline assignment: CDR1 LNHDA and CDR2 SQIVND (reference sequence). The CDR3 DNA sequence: TGTGCCAGTAGTATAGATGCGCGGGAGATAGATACGCAGTATTTT. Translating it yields CASSIDAREIDTQYF.

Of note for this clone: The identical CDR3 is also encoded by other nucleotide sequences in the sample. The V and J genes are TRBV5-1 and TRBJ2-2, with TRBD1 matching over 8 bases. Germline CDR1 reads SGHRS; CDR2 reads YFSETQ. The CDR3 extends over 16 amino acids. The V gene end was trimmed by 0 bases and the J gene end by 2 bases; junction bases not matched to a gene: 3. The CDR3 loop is CASSLAGTGNTGELFF. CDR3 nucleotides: TGCGCCAGCAGCTTGGCCGGGACAGGAAACACCGGGGAGCTGTTTTTT.

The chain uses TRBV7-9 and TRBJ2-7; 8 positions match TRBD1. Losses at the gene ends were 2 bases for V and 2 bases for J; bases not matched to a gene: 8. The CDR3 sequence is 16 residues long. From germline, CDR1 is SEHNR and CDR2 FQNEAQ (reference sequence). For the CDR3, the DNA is TGTGCCAGCAGCTTACCCAACAGGGGGAACCCCTACGAGCAGTACTTC. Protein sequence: CASSLPNRGNPYEQYF.

The DNA for the CDR3 is TGTGCCTGGAGGGCAGGGGGTAACACAGATACGCAGTATTTT. Encoded protein: CAWRAGGNTDTQYF. The chain recombines TRBV30 with TRBJ2-3, with TRBD1 matching 7 bases. V dropped 3 bases and J dropped 2; count of bases not matched to a gene: 5. Germline V gene sequence: CDR1 GTSNPN, CDR2 SVGIG (reference sequence). The CDR3 has 14 amino acids. The full variable domain, rest sourced from reference TRBV30 and TRBJ2-3, is SQTIHQWPATLVQPVGSPLSLECTVEGTSNPNLYWYRQAAGRGLQLLFYSVGIGQISSEVPQNLSASRPQDRQFILSSKKLLLSDSGFYLCAWRAGGNTDTQYFGPGTRLTVL.

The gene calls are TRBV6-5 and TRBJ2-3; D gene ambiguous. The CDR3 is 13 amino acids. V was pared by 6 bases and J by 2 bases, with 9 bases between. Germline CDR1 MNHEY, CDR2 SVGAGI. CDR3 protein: CASRTGYTDTQYF. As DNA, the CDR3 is TGTGCCAGCAGGACGGGTTACACAGATACGCAGTATTTT.

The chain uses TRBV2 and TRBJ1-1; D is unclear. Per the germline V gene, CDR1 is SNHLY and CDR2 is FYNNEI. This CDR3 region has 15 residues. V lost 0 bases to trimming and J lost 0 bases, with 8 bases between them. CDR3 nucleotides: TGTGCCAGCAGTGAAGCAGAGCGGATGAACACTGAAGCTTTCTTT. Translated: CASSEAERMNTEAFF. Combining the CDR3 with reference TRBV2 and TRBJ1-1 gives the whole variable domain EPEVTQTPSHQVTQMGQEVILRCVPISNHLYFYWYRQILGQKVEFLVSFYNNEISEKSEIFDDQFSVERPDGSNFTLKIRSTKLEDSAMYFCASSEAERMNTEAFFGQGTRLTVV.

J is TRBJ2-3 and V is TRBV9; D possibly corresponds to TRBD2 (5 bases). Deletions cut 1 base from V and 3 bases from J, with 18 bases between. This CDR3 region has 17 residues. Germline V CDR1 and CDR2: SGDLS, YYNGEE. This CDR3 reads CASSVPERPQGTDTQYF. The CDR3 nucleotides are TGTGCCAGCAGCGTACCCGAGCGGCCTCAAGGGACAGATACGCAGTATTTT.

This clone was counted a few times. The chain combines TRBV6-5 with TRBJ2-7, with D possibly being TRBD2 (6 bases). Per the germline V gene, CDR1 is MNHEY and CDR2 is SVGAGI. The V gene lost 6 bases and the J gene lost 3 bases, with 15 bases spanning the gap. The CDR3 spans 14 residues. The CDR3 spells CASRGPGRGYEQYF. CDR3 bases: TGTGCCAGCAGAGGACCCGGGCGGGGCTACGAGCAGTACTTC.